The 21 T cell receptor beta chains given below trace back to one sample, sequenced in a study of PD-1 blockade in classical Hodgkin lymphoma. TCRdb's copy holds only in-frame clones and misses some; the assay was immunoSEQ multiplex PCR. The sample yields roughly 94,000 clones, 85% to 95% seen once. Documented time point: cycle 4 day 1 (C4D1), after more than five weeks of nivolumab. There was relapse after autologous stem cell transplantation in every patient, and there was variation in brentuximab vedotin exposure. Sequenced here: peripheral blood mononuclear cells (PBMCs), sampled before the fourth cycle of nivolumab. The source is a human donor with classical Hodgkin lymphoma.

J is TRBJ2-4 and V is TRBV27; 9 bases are a match to TRBD2. Trimming at V came to 2 bases and at J to 7 bases, leaving 3 bases not matched to a gene. CDR3 length equals 14 residues. From germline, CDR1 is MNHEY and CDR2 SMNVEV (reference sequence). This CDR3 is CASSLAGGGNIQYF. The CDR3 DNA reads as TGTGCCAGCAGTTTAGCGGGAGGGGGGAACATTCAGTACTTC.

The V call is TRBV5-1, the J call TRBJ2-5; 9 bases match TRBD2. CDR1 is SGHRS and CDR2 is YFSETQ in the germline V gene. The CDR3 extends over 13 amino acids. J gave up 4 bases and V 2 bases, and 0 bases lay outside the gene matches. This CDR3 is CASSLAGGETQYF. The CDR3 DNA sequence: TGCGCCAGCAGCTTAGCGGGAGGAGAGACCCAGTACTTC.

This clone has just a few counts. CDR3 sequence (DNA): TGTGCCAGCAGCTTATTAGGGAACACCGGGGAGCTGTTTTTT. Translation: CASSLLGNTGELFF. This sequence joins TRBV7-7 and TRBJ2-2; no reliable D call. Trimming stripped 2 bases from V and 1 base from J, with 5 bases between. The CDR3 is made up of 14 amino acids. Germline-derived CDR1 and CDR2 are SSHAT and FNYEAQ (reference sequence).

The CDR3 DNA reads as TGTGCCAGCAGCTTACTTCGGCCCTCAAGGGGGTATTTT. Protein: CASSLLRPSRGYF. The chain uses TRBV7-2 and TRBJ2-3, with a weak D call TRBD1 (5 bases). Trimming cost V 2 bases and J 14 bases, with 17 bases left between them. Looked up from germline, CDR1 is SGHTA and CDR2 is FQGNSA. The CDR3 consists of 13 residues.

This sequence joins TRBV5-1 and TRBJ2-3; TRBD1 is a possible D gene (5 bases). This CDR3 comprises 15 residues. The germline CDR1 and CDR2 sequences are SGHRS and YFSETQ. The V gene lost 0 bases and the J gene lost 0 bases, with 8 bases spanning the gap. CDR3 nucleotide sequence: TGCGCCAGCAGCTTGGGACAGACTAGCACAGATACGCAGTATTTT. It is translated as CASSLGQTSTDTQYF.

With respect to this clone: The sample carries other DNA sequences with the same CDR3. The gene calls are TRBV5-1 and TRBJ1-5; D remains ambiguous. Per germline, CDR1 SGHRS and CDR2 YFSETQ. Trimming left V 1 base short and J 4 bases short, with 6 bases between. This CDR3 has 13 residues. CDR3 in DNA: TGCGCCAGCAGCTTGTACAGTAATCAGCCCCAGCATTTT. Encoded protein: CASSLYSNQPQHF.

This chain joins TRBV7-7 and TRBJ2-3, with D unresolved. Germline values: CDR1 SSHAT, CDR2 FNYEAQ (reference sequence). The CDR3 contains 14 residues. Trimming shortened V by 2 bases and J by 3 bases, and 9 bases separated the two germline ends. The CDR3 nucleotides are TGTGCCAGCAGCTTACGGCTAGGTACAGATACGCAGTATTTT. Translating it yields CASSLRLGTDTQYF.

This chain links TRBV7-2 with TRBJ1-3; D is undetermined. Per germline, CDR1 SGHTA and CDR2 FQGNSA. V lost 4 bases, J lost 7 bases, and 8 bases lay in between. This CDR3 is 12 amino acids long. This chain's CDR3 is CASSSYSNTIYF. DNA of the CDR3: TGTGCCAGCAGCTCGTACTCGAACACCATATATTTT. Combining the CDR3 with reference TRBV7-2 and TRBJ1-3 gives the whole variable domain GAGVSQSPSNKVTEKGKDVELRCDPISGHTALYWYRQSLGQGLEFLIYFQGNSAPDKSGLPSDRFSAERTGGSVSTLTIQRTQQEDSAVYLCASSSYSNTIYFGEGSWLTVV.

The chain couples TRBV29-1 to TRBJ2-1; 12 positions agree with TRBD2. The V gene end was trimmed by 4 bases and the J gene end by 4 bases; junction bases not matched to a gene: 5. The CDR3 runs to 15 residues. Germline CDR1 is SQVTM and CDR2 is ANQGSEA. This chain's CDR3 is CSVVAGTSGYNEQFF. The CDR3 nucleotides read TGCAGCGTTGTAGCCGGGACTAGCGGGTACAATGAGCAGTTCTTC.

The V call is TRBV29-1, the J call TRBJ2-7, with 14 positions matching TRBD2. Germline-derived CDR1 and CDR2 are SQVTM and ANQGSEA. The CDR3 contains 17 residues. Trimming at V came to 6 bases and at J to 4 bases, leaving 14 bases not matched to a gene. The chain's CDR3 is CSVGRLAGGRDKYEQYF. The DNA for the CDR3 is TGCAGCGTGGGGCGACTAGCGGGAGGGCGAGATAAATACGAGCAGTACTTC.

CDR3 residues: CSVEGLGMGNEQFF. The CDR3 DNA reads TGCAGCGTTGAAGGACTAGGAATGGGCAATGAGCAGTTCTTC. V and J are TRBV29-1 and TRBJ2-1, with a weak D call TRBD2 (6 bases). Germline V gene lookup returns CDR1 SQVTM and CDR2 ANQGSEA. Trimming shortened V by 1 base and J by 6 bases, and 13 bases separated the two germline ends. The CDR3 consists of 14 residues.

This chain joins TRBV5-1 and TRBJ2-6, with D possibly being TRBD1 (5 bases). V was trimmed by 2 bases and J by 0 bases, leaving 6 bases between them. The CDR3 runs 15 residues. Germline lookup yields CDR1 SGHRS and CDR2 YFSETQ. For the CDR3, the DNA is TGCGCCAGCAGCTTAGACAGCTCTGGGGCCAACGTCCTGACTTTC. Residues: CASSLDSSGANVLTF. Full variable domain (remainder filled in from reference TRBV5-1 and TRBJ2-6): KAGVTQTPRYLIKTRGQQVTLSCSPISGHRSVSWYQQTPGQGLQFLFEYFSETQRNKGNFPGRFSGRQFSNSRSEMNVSTLELGDSALYLCASSLDSSGANVLTFGAGSRLTVL.

The chain employs TRBV10-3 and TRBJ2-7; 13 positions match TRBD2. Germline CDR1 is ENHRY and CDR2 is SYGVKD. Trimming took 3 bases from V and 4 from J; bases not matched to a gene: 9. This CDR3 is 17 amino acids long. CDR3 in DNA: TGTGCCATCAGTGACACTAGCGGGAGGGCCGGGGGGTACGAGCAGTACTTC. Amino acid sequence: CAISDTSGRAGGYEQYF.

This sequence joins TRBV28 and TRBJ2-7, with TRBD2 matching 9 bases. The CDR3 length is 15 residues. V lost 7 bases and J lost 4; bases outside the gene matches: 11. Germline CDR1 MDHEN, CDR2 SYDVKM. In DNA, the CDR3 is TGTGCCAGCAACCCGGCTAGGCTAGCGGGGTACGAGCAGTACTTC. As protein: CASNPARLAGYEQYF.

The chain joins TRBV7-9 to TRBJ2-7; D may match TRBD1 or TRBD2 (5 bases each). Trimming cost V 1 base and J 2 bases, with 18 bases left between them. The CDR3 spans 17 residues. Germline loops: CDR1 SEHNR, CDR2 FQNEAQ (reference sequence). The CDR3 nucleotides read TGTGCCAGCAGCTTAGTTGGGGGAAGACTCCTGGCCTACGAGCAGTACTTC. Encoded protein: CASSLVGGRLLAYEQYF.

V is TRBV10-3 and J is TRBJ2-7; tentative D call: TRBD2 (6 bases). This CDR3 comprises 16 residues. Germline values: CDR1 ENHRY, CDR2 SYGVKD. V lost 7 bases to trimming and J lost 2 bases, with 21 bases between them. Here the CDR3 DNA reads TGTGCCATCACCAGGGACTCTTCCCCCGGCGCCTACGAGCAGTACTTC. This gives the protein CAITRDSSPGAYEQYF.

This clone was found once. V is TRBV10-2 and J is TRBJ2-2, with 11 bases matching TRBD2. Per the germline V gene, CDR1 is WSHSY and CDR2 is SAAADI. The ends lost 6 bases at V and 4 bases at J; junction bases unmatched: 13. The CDR3 is made up of 18 amino acids. The CDR3, as DNA: TGCGCCAGCAGACCGACTAGCGGGAAAGGGCGGGGCACCGGGGAGCTGTTTTTT. Translating gives CASRPTSGKGRGTGELFF.

The rearrangement uses TRBV5-4 and TRBJ2-7; possible D gene TRBD2, 6 bases. The CDR3 extends over 14 amino acids. CDR1 is SGHNT, CDR2 YYREEE, per germline (reference sequence). The germline V and J ends were trimmed by 4 bases and 3 bases, with 14 bases remaining between them. CDR3 sequence reads: CASSALLAGYEQYF. Written as DNA, the CDR3 is TGTGCCAGCAGCGCACTACTAGCAGGCTACGAGCAGTACTTC.

This chain connects TRBV6-5 to TRBJ1-2; D is ambiguous. V was pared by 0 bases and J by 8 bases, with 10 bases between. Germline CDR1 is MNHEY and CDR2 is SVGAGI. The CDR3 covers 13 residues. The CDR3 DNA reads as TGTGCCAGCAGTTACTCGTCGAGGGCGGGCTACACCTTC. Translation gives CASSYSSRAGYTF.

The chain couples TRBV29-1 to TRBJ2-3; D not certain. There are 15 residues in the CDR3. V lost 6 bases and J 0 bases, leaving 16 bases between the germline ends. The germline CDR1 and CDR2 sequences are SQVTM and ANQGSEA. The CDR3 loop reads CSVSPPRRSTDTQYF. DNA of the CDR3: TGCAGCGTCTCGCCACCCCGGAGAAGCACAGATACGCAGTATTTT.

The chain carries TRBV7-9 and TRBJ2-7; 7 bases match TRBD2. CDR3 length equals 12 residues. J lost 6 bases, V lost 1 base, and 0 bases had no gene match. Germline CDR1 and CDR2: SEHNR and FQNEAQ (reference sequence). As DNA, the CDR3 is TGTGCCAGCAGCTTAGGCGGGGGCGAGCAGTACTTC. It yields the protein CASSLGGGEQYF.